Listed below are T cell receptor beta chains from one sample, sequenced in a study of T cells in Graves' hyperthyroidism and ophthalmopathy. TCRdb ran MiXCR on the multiplex PCR reads and lists one entry per CDR3 protein. This sample has 500,000 to 600,000 distinct CDR3 sequences, with 35% to 55% found just once. Sequencing used peripheral blood or thyroid tissue (not recorded which). All receptors come from an adult woman with Graves' disease, either hyperthyroidism or ophthalmopathy (not recorded which). CDR3s include the opening cysteine and the closing phenylalanine or tryptophan. The D gene is left open where the match is weak. Where a row states a size, it is once, few, many or the class of an expanded clone; other rows omit it.

>NA|TRBV25-1|TRBD1|TRBJ1-1
CASSYRGQFEAFF
TGTGCCAGCAGCTACAGGGGACAGTTTGAAGCTTTCTTT
>NA|TRBV6-5|NA|TRBJ1-5
CASSYRGLTPRNQPQHF
TGTGCCAGCAGTTACCGAGGGTTGACGCCTAGGAATCAGCCCCAGCATTTT
>NA|TRBV5-1|NA|TRBJ1-1
CASSSPGAGRMTEAFF
TGCGCCAGCAGCTCTCCCGGGGCAGGGCGGATGACTGAAGCTTTCTTT
>NA|TRBV7-9|TRBD1|TRBJ1-4
CASSPDREDEKLFF
TGTGCCAGCAGTCCTGACAGGGAGGATGAAAAACTGTTTTTT
>many|TRBV19|TRBD2|TRBJ2-5
CASRLAGGETQYF
TGTGCCAGCAGACTAGCGGGAGGCGAGACCCAGTACTTC
>NA|TRBV6-5|NA|TRBJ1-1
CASSYYPQRAEAFF
TGTGCCAGCAGTTACTATCCTCAAAGGGCTGAAGCTTTCTTT
>many|TRBV7-2|TRBD2|TRBJ2-5
CASSRASGSRETQYF
TGTGCCAGCAGCAGGGCTAGCGGGAGCAGGGAGACCCAGTACTTC
>few|TRBV7-3|NA|TRBJ1-1
CASSLRQGVTEAFF
TGTGCCAGCAGCTTACGGCAGGGTGTTACTGAAGCTTTCTTT
>NA|TRBV7-2|TRBD2|TRBJ2-7
CASSASSGSPREQYF
TGTGCCAGCAGCGCGTCTAGCGGGAGTCCGAGGGAGCAGTACTTC
>few|TRBV28|NA|TRBJ2-5
CASMPWQGYQETQYF
TGTGCCAGCATGCCCTGGCAGGGGTACCAAGAGACCCAGTACTTC
>NA|TRBV7-3|NA|TRBJ2-1
CASSLIGGSYNEQFF
TGTGCCAGCAGCTTAATTGGGGGTTCCTACAATGAGCAGTTCTTC
>many|TRBV7-9|NA|TRBJ1-4
CASSLMGAEKLFF
TGTGCCAGCAGCTTAATGGGCGCTGAAAAACTGTTTTTT
>NA|TRBV20-1|NA|TRBJ1-5
CSASQTGYSNQPQHF
TGCAGTGCTAGTCAGACAGGCTATAGCAATCAGCCTCAGCATTTT
>NA|TRBV25-1|TRBD2|TRBJ2-1
CASSDSTGGGNEQFF
TGTGCCAGCAGTGATTCGACGGGAGGCGGCAATGAGCAGTTCTTC
>NA|TRBV7-8|TRBD1|TRBJ1-4
CASSSDRTGANEKLFF
TGTGCCAGCAGTTCGGACAGGACAGGGGCTAATGAAAAACTGTTTTTT
>many|TRBV7-9|NA|TRBJ1-1
CASSLRQSEAFF
TGTGCCAGCAGCTTAAGACAGAGTGAAGCTTTCTTT
>many|TRBV15|TRBD1|TRBJ1-6
CATSSGTGFSPLHF
TGTGCCACCAGCTCCGGGACAGGGTTTTCACCCCTCCACTTT
>many|TRBV11-2|NA|TRBJ2-2
CASSRITGELFF
TGTGCCAGCAGCCGGATCACCGGGGAGCTGTTTTTT
>few|TRBV10-3|TRBD2|TRBJ2-5
CAISEREGLMETQYF
TGTGCCATTAGCGAGCGGGAGGGGTTGATGGAGACCCAGTACTTC
>many|TRBV5-1|NA|TRBJ2-5
CASSPAVERETQYF
TGCGCCAGCAGCCCCGCGGTGGAGAGAGAGACCCAGTACTTC
>NA|TRBV2|NA|TRBJ2-7
CASSGWDRYEQYF
TGTGCCAGCAGTGGGTGGGATCGCTACGAGCAGTACTTC
>NA|TRBV24-1|TRBD1|TRBJ2-5
CATSDPSGTEETQYF
TGTGCCACCAGTGACCCCTCCGGGACAGAAGAGACCCAGTACTTC
>many|TRBV7-9|TRBD1|TRBJ2-7
CASSPRDRVHYEQYF
TGTGCCAGCAGCCCGAGGGACAGGGTCCACTACGAGCAGTACTTC
>many|TRBV24-1|TRBD2|TRBJ2-5
CATSDYTSGTGTQYF
TGTGCCACCAGTGATTACACTAGCGGAACGGGGACCCAGTACTTC
>NA|TRBV9|TRBD1|TRBJ1-5
CASSVSGQGGQPQHF
TGTGCCAGCAGCGTCTCAGGACAGGGCGGACAGCCCCAGCATTTT
>NA|TRBV11-2|TRBD1|TRBJ1-4
CATQGAANEKLFF
TGTGCCACACAGGGGGCGGCTAATGAAAAACTGTTTTTT
>NA|TRBV30|TRBD1|TRBJ1-5
CAWSVRGTVNQPQHF
TGTGCCTGGAGTGTAAGGGGGACAGTCAATCAGCCCCAGCATTTT
>NA|TRBV7-9|NA|TRBJ2-1
CASSETGSNEQFF
TGTGCCAGCAGCGAGACTGGGTCCAATGAGCAGTTCTTC
>NA|TRBV2|NA|TRBJ1-2
CASRVTESYGYTF
TGTGCCAGCAGAGTAACAGAGAGCTATGGCTACACCTTC
>many|TRBV12-3/TRBV12-4|NA|TRBJ1-2
CASSLRRSVGYTF
TGTGCCAGCAGTTTACGACGGTCAGTAGGCTACACCTTC
>many|TRBV10-3|NA|TRBJ2-5
CAISDPPRVQGYQETQYF
TGTGCCATCAGTGACCCACCGAGGGTTCAGGGCTACCAAGAGACCCAGTACTTC
>NA|TRBV6-5|TRBD1|TRBJ2-7
CASSPGQGNYEQYF
TGTGCCAGCAGTCCGGGACAGGGGAACTACGAGCAGTACTTC
>many|TRBV12-3/TRBV12-4|TRBD1|TRBJ1-4
CASRPGQWSEKLFF
TGTGCCAGCAGGCCGGGACAGTGGTCCGAAAAACTGTTTTTT
>NA|TRBV7-9|TRBD1|TRBJ1-4
CASSFDRVAEKLFF
TGTGCCAGCAGCTTTGACAGGGTCGCGGAAAAACTGTTTTTT
>many|TRBV27|NA|TRBJ2-6
CASSFISGTTSGANVLTF
TGTGCCAGCAGCTTTATTAGCGGAACGACCTCTGGGGCCAACGTCCTGACTTTC
>NA|TRBV7-2|NA|TRBJ2-1
CASSLRGRLLRFF
TGTGCCAGCAGCCTAAGGGGTAGGTTGTTGCGGTTCTTC
>NA|TRBV29-1|NA|TRBJ2-5
CSVDKWTGLQETQYF
TGCAGCGTTGACAAATGGACTGGCCTTCAAGAGACCCAGTACTTC
>many|TRBV6-6|NA|TRBJ2-2
CASSGLGPGAAGELFF
TGTGCCAGCAGTGGCCTGGGGCCGGGGGCGGCCGGGGAGCTGTTTTTT
>few|TRBV18|NA|TRBJ2-5
CASSVRQDQETQYF
TGTGCCAGCTCCGTCAGACAGGACCAAGAGACCCAGTACTTC
>NA|TRBV15|NA|TRBJ1-5
CATSKYSNQPQHF
TGTGCCACCAGCAAGTATAGCAATCAGCCCCAGCATTTT
>NA|TRBV7-9|NA|TRBJ2-6
CASSLSIGANVLTF
TGTGCCAGCAGCTTAAGTATCGGGGCCAACGTCCTGACTTTC
>NA|TRBV28|TRBD2|TRBJ2-7
CATRGTSGPREQYF
TGTGCCACCAGGGGAACTAGCGGTCCCCGGGAGCAGTACTTC
>many|TRBV9|NA|TRBJ1-5
CASSVEGDLFGPQHF
TGTGCCAGCAGCGTAGAGGGGGATCTGTTTGGGCCCCAGCATTTT
>NA|TRBV20-1|TRBD1|TRBJ1-2
CSARRQGGYTF
TGCAGTGCTAGAAGACAGGGTGGCTACACCTTC
>many|TRBV11-2|NA|TRBJ2-5
CASSLAAEGYQETQYF
TGTGCCAGCAGCTTAGCAGCGGAGGGGTACCAAGAGACCCAGTACTTC
>NA|TRBV9|NA|TRBJ1-5
CASSLVLKTQHF
TGTGCCAGCAGCTTAGTACTGAAGACCCAGCATTTT
>once|TRBV7-9|TRBD1|TRBJ2-2
CASSSYRGGGGELFF
TGTGCCAGCAGCTCCTACAGGGGCGGAGGCGGGGAGCTGTTTTTT
>few|TRBV15|NA|TRBJ1-6
CATSRGNTLHF
TGTGCCACCAGCAGGGGCAACACCCTCCACTTT
>NA|TRBV19|NA|TRBJ1-5
CASIGAEYNQPQHF
TGTGCCAGTATTGGGGCAGAGTACAATCAGCCCCAGCATTTT
>NA|TRBV11-2|NA|TRBJ1-2
CASSLRLRGNNYGYTF
TGTGCCAGCAGCCTTCGCTTAAGGGGGAATAACTATGGCTACACCTTC
>many|TRBV20-1|NA|TRBJ1-3
CSAPAPGTGNTIYF
TGCAGTGCCCCCGCCCCGGGGACCGGAAACACCATATATTTT
>NA|TRBV15|NA|TRBJ2-3
CATSRDTIGRDTQYF
TGTGCCACCAGCAGAGATACGATTGGGAGGGATACGCAGTATTTT
>NA|TRBV7-2|NA|TRBJ1-3
CASSPNRAGNTIYF
TGTGCCAGCAGCCCTAACAGGGCTGGAAACACCATATATTTT
>many|TRBV15|NA|TRBJ2-7
CATSWTAKNSYEQYF
TGTGCCACCAGCTGGACAGCGAAAAACTCCTACGAGCAGTACTTC
>NA|TRBV7-3|NA|TRBJ1-1
CASSFDWGGGGKAFF
TGTGCCAGCAGCTTTGATTGGGGCGGGGGGGGGAAAGCTTTCTTT
>many|TRBV6-5|TRBD1|TRBJ1-2
CASSYSPQGVIYGYTF
TGTGCCAGCAGTTACTCCCCCCAGGGGGTGATCTATGGCTACACCTTC
>NA|TRBV7-2|TRBD1|TRBJ1-2
CASSPYRQGGANYGYTF
TGTGCCAGCAGCCCATACCGACAGGGGGGAGCTAACTATGGCTACACCTTC
>NA|TRBV7-2|NA|TRBJ2-5
CTSSFYNQPQYF
TGTACCAGCAGCTTCTACAATCAGCCCCAGTACTTC
>NA|TRBV5-1|TRBD2|TRBJ2-1
CASSLTAGGGNEQFF
TGCGCCAGCAGCTTGACAGCGGGAGGGGGCAATGAGCAGTTCTTC